The 5 T cell receptor beta chains presented below share a single source sample, sequenced in a study of blood T cell repertoires in COVID-19 (dated by TCRdb to about 2020). The library was generated by the immunoSEQ multiplex PCR assay. TCRdb took this table from immuneACCESS and kept in-frame rearrangements with V and J called. Such tables lack part of the clones; where checked against another copy, unresolved V genes explain under half of the gap, and the rest is unexplained. The sample table shows approximately 150,000 clones, and roughly 79% are seen once. The ten largest clones add up to less than 2% of the sample. Sequencing was performed on peripheral blood. The receptors come from a woman aged 60-75 years with acute or convalescent COVID-19.

In this sample, this clone turned up a few times. CDR3 bases: TGTGCCAGCAGCTTGCGGGGGTACTATGGCTACACCTTC. Translated: CASSLRGYYGYTF. The chain links TRBV5-5 to TRBJ1-2, with D tentatively TRBD1 (5 bases). Germline CDR1 SGHKS, CDR2 YYEKEE (reference sequence). The CDR3 length is 13 residues. V gave up 1 base and J gave up 3 bases, with 7 bases separating them.

In this sample, this clone turned up once. The CDR3 coding sequence is TGTGCCAGTAGTCCCCCAGGTCCCCGGACCTACGAGCAGTACTTC. Amino acid sequence: CASSPPGPRTYEQYF. The chain uses TRBV19 and TRBJ2-7, with unresolved D. The CDR3 loop spans 15 amino acids. CDR1 and CDR2 from the germline V gene are LNHDA and SQIVND (reference sequence). V was cut by 5 bases and J by 2 bases, with 16 bases left in between.

The chain couples TRBV27 to TRBJ2-7, with 8 bases lining up with TRBD1. After removal of 9 bases from V and 6 bases from J, the junction contained 10 bases not matched to a gene. The CDR3 has 13 residues. The germline CDR1 and CDR2 sequences are MNHEY and SMNVEV (reference sequence). The CDR3 protein is CARGQGVGAEQYF. CDR3 sequence (DNA): TGTGCCAGAGGACAGGGAGTGGGCGCCGAGCAGTACTTC.

This clone has at least ten counts. The chain combines TRBV7-8 with TRBJ2-7; unclear D gene. CDR1 and CDR2 from the germline V gene are SGHVS and FQNEAQ. V was cut by 1 base and J by 4 bases, with 11 bases left in between. The CDR3 runs to 14 residues. CDR3: CASSLVSLGYEQYF. The CDR3 bases are TGTGCCAGCAGCTTAGTTAGTCTCGGGTACGAGCAGTACTTC.

The rearrangement uses TRBV24-1 and TRBJ2-3; 7 bases map to TRBD2. Per the germline V gene, CDR1 is KGHDR and CDR2 is SFDVKD. The trim removed 0 bases at V and 6 bases at J, leaving 5 bases unmatched. This CDR3 is 15 amino acids long. CDR3 protein: CATSDLGGRGDTQYF. The CDR3 DNA sequence: TGTGCCACCAGTGATTTGGGCGGGAGAGGGGATACGCAGTATTTT.